This T cell receptor beta chain was retrieved from a study of T cell responses to AZD1222 COVID-19 vaccine. Profiled with immunoSEQ multiplex PCR; TCRdb holds only in-frame clones, not every one. The profile shows over 150,000 clones, over 75% of them singletons. Study findings and constraints: Researchers took repertoire samples only after the peak T cell response had come. Spike-specific TCR breadth and depth grew following two AZD1222 doses. A mostly white British donor set with more females was recruited, and clonal diversity was possibly underestimated. Just 6 or 7 people given AZD1222 tested seropositive at baseline.

This clone was recorded once. Its specificity is not known. Germline loops: CDR1 MRHNA, CDR2 SNTAGT. V lost 2 bases, J lost 5 bases, and 4 bases stayed unmatched. CDR3 length: 14 amino acids. The sequence was collected from an adult in good health. The chain recombines TRBV6-4 with TRBJ2-5, with TRBD2 matching over 8 bases. Sequenced here: peripheral blood, sampled on day 0 of AZD1222 vaccination. CDR3 nucleotides: TGTGCCAGCAGTGACAAAGCGGGGGCGGAGACCCAGTACTTC. Translated: CASSDKAGAETQYF.